This T cell receptor beta chain was found in a study of naive and memory T cell subsets. Study-level points and caveats: Naive repertoires, especially CD8, held a few larger clonotypes, possibly memory cells re-expressing CD45RA. TCR abundance followed a power law differing between naive and memory subsets. Naive and memory repertoire findings lacked a ground truth for validation.

An equimolar mix of two oligonucleotides served as the beta constant-region primer for TRBC1 and TRBC2. Four rounds of PCR amplified the ligated cDNA using nested alpha and beta constant-region primers plus SP2. TCRdb redid the calling of the UMI-ligation and nested PCR reads with MiXCR, one entry per CDR3 protein. Found here are more than 95,000 distinct CDR3 sequences, about 14% of them singletons; the top ten hold around 2.8%. A note on this clonotype: As yet, its antigen is unknown.

The V gene lost 6 bases and the J gene lost 4 bases, with 16 bases spanning the gap. CDR1 is MNHNY, CDR2 SVGAGI, per germline (reference sequence). This CDR3 is built from 14 residues. The material sequenced was naive CD8+ T cells from blood. The TCR was taken from a human donor in good health. The chain carries TRBV6-6 and TRBJ2-7; weak D call: TRBD2 (5 bases). This CDR3 is CASSYGVRGYEQYF. The CDR3 region has the DNA TGTGCCAGCAGCTACGGCGTTCGGGGATACGAGCAGTACTTC.